This T cell receptor beta chain was identified in a study of T cell repertoires in cytomegalovirus infection (dated by TCRdb to about 2019). Regarding the study in general: Peptide stimulations targeted recently identified HLA-C-restricted CMV epitopes, whose presentation resists viral immunomodulation, together with well-studied HLA-B-restricted epitopes. Donor HLA type was relevant to the analysis, because carriage of CMV infection together with the matching HLA type was indicated by public TCR beta signatures.

Reading the label with the study, this specimen's treatment or condition is: in vitro stimulation with specific CMV peptide epitopes to enrich CMV-specific T cells. Reads for this sample came from an Illumina HiSeq 1500. TCRdb handled the public reads itself, with Q25 trimming in fastp and clone calling in MiXCR, and kept productive beta chains. Each entry merges the rows of one CDR3 protein and shows their most common DNA and genes. This sample holds more than 75,000 distinct CDR3 sequences; 25% to 35% were observed only once. Less than 75% of the sample is held by the ten biggest clonotypes. This clonotype was observed many times. Its antigen target is currently unknown. Per-nucleotide qualities are absent, and no much larger clonotype sits a single base away. V loses 8 bases of germline sequence and J loses 7 bases, and the interval between the two ends is 15 bases. CDR1 is given as MNHEY and CDR2 as SMNVEV, both from the germline V gene (reference sequence). The CDR3, from cysteine to phenylalanine, totals 14 residues. Just CDR3 DNA is preserved here, 42 bases in frame from base 1.

Findings and caveats that apply to the study as a whole: In both this cohort and an independent cohort of some 350 donors, the cumulative frequency of public TCR beta family members distinguished carriers of CMV infection plus the relevant HLA type. The ex vivo response was dominated by HLA-C-restricted CMV-specific TCR beta clonotypes, which also provided the single most frequent clonotype in two of eight donors.

Recombination connected TRBV27 to TRBJ1-6; the D gene is not confidently resolved. Sequenced material: CD8+ T cells from cultured PBMCs, taken from culture after CMV antigen stimulation. The origin of this receptor is a human donor in good health (CMV status not recorded). Some clones in this sample may be carry-over from other donors' samples. The nucleotide sequence reads as follows: TGTGCCAGCTCCCTGGGGTCCGCAAATTCACCCCTCCACTTT. The resulting protein is CASSLGSANSPLHF.